This TCR beta chain originates from a study of blood T cell repertoires in COVID-19. Background on the study: There were acute and convalescent COVID-19 samples, and they came from the United States, Italy and Spain. Nucleic acid was either cDNA or gDNA, and it came from T cells, B-cell-depleted T cells, or PBMCs.

In the original workflow: Reference gene primer amplification gave nucleated cell count estimates. Clones were sequenced by immunoSEQ multiplex PCR, and TCRdb holds only the in-frame ones, with some missing. The DNA gave D and trimming, while V, J and clone size come from that table. The table lists about 180,000 clones, roughly 87% of them singletons. This clone was recorded once. From germline, CDR1 is SGHTS and CDR2 YDEGEE. Trimming took off 4 bases at V and 3 bases at J, with 14 bases between the two ends. The CDR3 covers 15 residues. This clonotype was obtained from a woman aged 45-65 years with acute or convalescent COVID-19. The chain combines TRBV5-8 with TRBJ2-1, with D perhaps matching TRBD1 (6 bases). Sequenced sample: peripheral blood. CDR3 nucleotides: TGTGCCAGCAGCGTGGGGGCCTACCTCTACAATGAGCAGTTCTTC. It yields the protein CASSVGAYLYNEQFF.